This record concerns one T cell receptor (beta chain) sequence. This sample is part of a study of identical twins. TCRdb re-called the 5' RACE reads with MiXCR, one entry per CDR3 protein. This sample yields roughly 280,000 distinct CDR3 sequences, of which just under 9.5% are seen a single time; 5.5% to 9% belongs to the top ten. Trimming took 2 bases from V and 6 from J; bases not matched to a gene: 6. CDR1 and CDR2 (germline): SGHRS, YFSETQ. This CDR3 contains 15 residues. This same sample was also part of a study on yellow fever vaccine responses in identical twins.

Source material: CD8+ T cells sorted from blood. This chain uses TRBV5-1 with TRBJ1-5; 9 bases align to TRBD1. This clonotype was sampled from a woman younger than 30 in good health. The CDR3 DNA sequence: TGCGCCAGCAGCTTCGTGCCGGGACAGGGTCAGCCCCAGCATTTT. Its translation: CASSFVPGQGQPQHF.